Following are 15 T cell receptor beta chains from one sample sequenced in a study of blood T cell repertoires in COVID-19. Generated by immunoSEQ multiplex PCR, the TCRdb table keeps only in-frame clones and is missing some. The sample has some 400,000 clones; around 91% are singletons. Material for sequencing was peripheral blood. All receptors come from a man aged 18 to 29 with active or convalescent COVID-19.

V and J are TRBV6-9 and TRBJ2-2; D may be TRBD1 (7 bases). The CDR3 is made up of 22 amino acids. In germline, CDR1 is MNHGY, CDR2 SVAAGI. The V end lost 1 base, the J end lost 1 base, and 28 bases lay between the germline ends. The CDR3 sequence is CASSYLTSVTGRGRENTGELFF. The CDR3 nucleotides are TGTGCCAGCAGTTATTTAACGTCGGTGACAGGGCGGGGAAGGGAGAACACCGGGGAGCTGTTTTTT.

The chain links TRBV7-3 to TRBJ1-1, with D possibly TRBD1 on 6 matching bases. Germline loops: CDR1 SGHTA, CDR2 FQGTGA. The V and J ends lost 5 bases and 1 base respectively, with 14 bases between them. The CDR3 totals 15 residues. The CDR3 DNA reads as TGTGCCAGCAGCAGAGATGGGGGCTCGAACACTGAAGCTTTCTTT. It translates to CASSRDGGSNTEAFF.

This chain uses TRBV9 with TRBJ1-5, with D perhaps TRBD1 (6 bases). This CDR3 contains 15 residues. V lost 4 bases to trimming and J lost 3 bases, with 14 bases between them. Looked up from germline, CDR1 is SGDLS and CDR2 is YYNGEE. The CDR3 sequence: CASSRLDSLNQPQHF. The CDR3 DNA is TGTGCCAGCAGCCGATTGGACAGCCTCAATCAGCCCCAGCATTTT.

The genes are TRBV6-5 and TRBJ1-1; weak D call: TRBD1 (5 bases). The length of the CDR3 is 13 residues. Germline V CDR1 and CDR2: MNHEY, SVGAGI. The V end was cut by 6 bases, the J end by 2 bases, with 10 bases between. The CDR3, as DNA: TGTGCCAGCAGACGGACACAAAACACTGAAGCTTTCTTT. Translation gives CASRRTQNTEAFF.

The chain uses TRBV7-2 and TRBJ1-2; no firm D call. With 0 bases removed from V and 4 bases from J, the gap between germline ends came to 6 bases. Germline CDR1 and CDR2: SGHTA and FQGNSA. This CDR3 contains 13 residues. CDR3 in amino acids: CASSLAVFYGYTF. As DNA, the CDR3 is TGTGCCAGCAGCTTAGCCGTGTTCTATGGCTACACCTTC.

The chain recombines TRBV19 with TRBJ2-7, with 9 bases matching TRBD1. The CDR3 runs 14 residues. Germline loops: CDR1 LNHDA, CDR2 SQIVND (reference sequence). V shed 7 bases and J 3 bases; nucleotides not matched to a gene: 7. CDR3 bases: TGTGCCAGTACTCCGACAGGGGGAAACTACGAGCAGTACTTC. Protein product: CASTPTGGNYEQYF. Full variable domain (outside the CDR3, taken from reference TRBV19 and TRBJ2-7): DGGITQSPKYLFRKEGQNVTLSCEQNLNHDAMYWYRQDPGQGLRLIYYSQIVNDFQKGDIAEGYSVSREKKESFPLTVTSAQKNPTAFYLCASTPTGGNYEQYFGPGTRLTVT.

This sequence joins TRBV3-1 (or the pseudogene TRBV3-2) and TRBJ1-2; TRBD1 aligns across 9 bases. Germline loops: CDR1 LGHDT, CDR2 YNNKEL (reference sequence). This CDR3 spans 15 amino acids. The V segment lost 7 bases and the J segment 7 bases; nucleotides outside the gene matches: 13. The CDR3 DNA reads TGTGCCAGCACCTCCGGGGTCACAGGGGGCTTTGGCTACACCTTC. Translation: CASTSGVTGGFGYTF.

For the CDR3, the DNA is TGTGCCACCAGTGACCTCGACAGGGGCCACACCGGGGAGCTGTTTTTT. Its translation: CATSDLDRGHTGELFF. The V call is TRBV24-1, the J call TRBJ2-2; 8 bases map to TRBD1. The CDR3 spans 16 residues. Losses at the gene ends were 4 bases for V and 3 bases for J; bases not matched to a gene: 6. Germline V gives CDR1 KGHDR, CDR2 SFDVKD.

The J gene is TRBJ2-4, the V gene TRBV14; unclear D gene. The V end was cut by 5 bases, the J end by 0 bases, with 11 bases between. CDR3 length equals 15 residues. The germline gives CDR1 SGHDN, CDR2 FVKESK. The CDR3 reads CASSSQNTAKNIQYF. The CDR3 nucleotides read TGTGCCAGCAGCTCACAGAATACAGCCAAAAACATTCAGTACTTC. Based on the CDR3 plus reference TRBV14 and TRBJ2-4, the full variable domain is EAGVTQFPSHSVIEKGQTVTLRCDPISGHDNLYWYRRVMGKEIKFLLHFVKESKQDESGMPNNRFLAERTGGTYSTLKVQPAELEDSGVYFCASSSQNTAKNIQYFGAGTRLSVL.

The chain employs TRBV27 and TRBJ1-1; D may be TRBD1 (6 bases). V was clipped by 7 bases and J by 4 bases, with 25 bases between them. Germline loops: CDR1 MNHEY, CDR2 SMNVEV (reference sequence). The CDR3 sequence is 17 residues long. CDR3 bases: TGTGCCAGCACCTCGGGCTTGGGGGCTCACGTCACCACTGAAGCTTTCTTT. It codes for CASTSGLGAHVTTEAFF.

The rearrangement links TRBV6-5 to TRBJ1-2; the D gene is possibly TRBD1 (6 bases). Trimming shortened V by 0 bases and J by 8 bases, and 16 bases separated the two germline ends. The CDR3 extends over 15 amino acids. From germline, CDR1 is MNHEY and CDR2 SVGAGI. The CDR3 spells CASSYSPGRDNGYTF. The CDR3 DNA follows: TGTGCCAGCAGTTACTCCCCGGGGAGGGACAACGGCTACACCTTC.

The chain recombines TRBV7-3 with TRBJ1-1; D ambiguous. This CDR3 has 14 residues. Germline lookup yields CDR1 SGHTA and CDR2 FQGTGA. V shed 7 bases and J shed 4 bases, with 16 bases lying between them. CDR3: CASKPNGRSTEAFF. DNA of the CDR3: TGTGCCAGCAAACCAAACGGGAGGTCCACTGAAGCTTTCTTT.

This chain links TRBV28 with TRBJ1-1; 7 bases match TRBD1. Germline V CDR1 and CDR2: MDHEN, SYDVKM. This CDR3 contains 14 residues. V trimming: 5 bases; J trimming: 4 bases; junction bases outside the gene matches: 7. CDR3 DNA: TGTGCCAGCAGTCCGACCCCAGGGGGCACTGAAGCTTTCTTT. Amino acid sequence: CASSPTPGGTEAFF.

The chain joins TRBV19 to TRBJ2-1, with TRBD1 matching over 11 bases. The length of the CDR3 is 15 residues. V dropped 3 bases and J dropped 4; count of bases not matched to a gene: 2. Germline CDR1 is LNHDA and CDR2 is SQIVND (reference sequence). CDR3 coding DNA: TGTGCCAGTAGTATCGGGACAGGGGGATACAATGAGCAGTTCTTC. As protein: CASSIGTGGYNEQFF.

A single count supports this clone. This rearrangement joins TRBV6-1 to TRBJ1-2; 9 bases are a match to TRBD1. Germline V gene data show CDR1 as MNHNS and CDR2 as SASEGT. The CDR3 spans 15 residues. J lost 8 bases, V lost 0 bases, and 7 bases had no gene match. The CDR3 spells CASSEAGGQGWGYTF. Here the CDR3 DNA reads TGTGCCAGCAGTGAAGCGGGGGGACAGGGATGGGGCTACACCTTC.